This T cell receptor beta chain was sequenced in a study of blood T cell repertoires in COVID-19. Study context: There were acute and convalescent COVID-19 samples, and they came from the United States, Italy and Spain.

A single count supports this clone. Authors' analysis steps: Reference gene primers were amplified, and this amplification served to estimate nucleated cell counts. Data came from immunoSEQ multiplex PCR; TCRdb stores just in-frame clones and leaves some out. V, J and clone size derive from that table, while D and trimming were established from the DNA sequence. The sample yields about 50,000 clones, about 90% seen once. This CDR3 is built from 18 residues. CDR1 and CDR2 (germline): KGHDR, SFDVKD. V was shortened by 3 bases and J by 2 bases, with 20 bases between the two germline ends. This chain uses TRBV24-1 with TRBJ2-3; D might be TRBD2 (5 bases). The sequence was obtained from an elderly woman with COVID-19, enrolled during active disease. Material: peripheral blood. CDR3 sequence reads: CATSDLRTEAIDTDTQYF. DNA of the CDR3: TGTGCCACCAGTGATCTTCGGACGGAGGCCATAGACACAGATACGCAGTATTTT.